This T cell receptor beta chain was sequenced during a study of OX40 agonist ivuxolimab in advanced cancers. Samples were taken at baseline and on day 1 of cycles 4 and 7. The CDR3 has 19 amino acids. J lost 4 bases, V lost 5 bases, and 17 bases had no gene match. Germline assignment: CDR1 SGHRS and CDR2 YFSETQ. The method was immunoSEQ multiplex PCR; TCRdb's version includes in-frame clones alone and lacks a portion of them. The table has roughly 72,000 clones, nearly 90% seen once. This chain uses TRBV5-1 with TRBJ2-1, with TRBD1 matching over 11 bases. This receptor was identified in an adult with an advanced solid tumor such as melanoma, head and neck, liver or kidney cancer. Sequenced material: CD4+ or CD8+ T cells sorted from blood, taken in a trial of the OX40 agonist ivuxolimab. CDR3 in DNA: TGCGCCAGCAGAATGAGCCCGTATAGAGGACAGGGGGCGTACAATGAGCAGTTCTTC. Protein product: CASRMSPYRGQGAYNEQFF.